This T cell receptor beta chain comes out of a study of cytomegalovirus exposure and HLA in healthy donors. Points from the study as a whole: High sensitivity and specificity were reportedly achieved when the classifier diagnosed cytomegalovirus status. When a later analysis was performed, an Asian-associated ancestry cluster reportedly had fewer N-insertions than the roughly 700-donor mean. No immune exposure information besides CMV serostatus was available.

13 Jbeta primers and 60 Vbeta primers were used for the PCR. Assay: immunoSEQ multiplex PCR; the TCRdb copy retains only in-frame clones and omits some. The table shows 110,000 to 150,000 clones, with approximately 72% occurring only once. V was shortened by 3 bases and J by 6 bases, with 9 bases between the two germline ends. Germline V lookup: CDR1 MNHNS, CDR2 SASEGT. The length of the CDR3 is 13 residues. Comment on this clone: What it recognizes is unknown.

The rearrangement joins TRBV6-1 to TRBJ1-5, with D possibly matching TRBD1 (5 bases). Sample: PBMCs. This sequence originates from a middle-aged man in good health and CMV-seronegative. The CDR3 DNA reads TGTGCCAGCAGTGACAGGGAAAGTCAGCCCCAGCATTTT. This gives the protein CASSDRESQPQHF.